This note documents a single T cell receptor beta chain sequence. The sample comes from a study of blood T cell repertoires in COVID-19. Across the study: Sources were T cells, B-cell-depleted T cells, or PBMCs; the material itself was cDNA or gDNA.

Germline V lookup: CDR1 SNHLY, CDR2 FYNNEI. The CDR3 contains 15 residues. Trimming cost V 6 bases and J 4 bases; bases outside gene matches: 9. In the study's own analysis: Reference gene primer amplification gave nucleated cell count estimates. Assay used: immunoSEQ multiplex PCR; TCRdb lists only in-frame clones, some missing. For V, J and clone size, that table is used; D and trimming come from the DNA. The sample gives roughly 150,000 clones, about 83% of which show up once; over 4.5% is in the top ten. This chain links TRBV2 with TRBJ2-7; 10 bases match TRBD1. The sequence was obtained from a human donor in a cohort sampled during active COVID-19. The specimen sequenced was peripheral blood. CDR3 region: CASSSGGQGPYEQYF. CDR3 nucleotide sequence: TGTGCCAGCAGCTCCGGGGGACAGGGGCCTTACGAGCAGTACTTC.